Below are 2 T cell receptor beta chains sequenced from a single sample in a study of blood T cell repertoires in COVID-19. Clones were read by immunoSEQ multiplex PCR, and TCRdb kept only the in-frame ones, dropping some. The data hold about 120,000 clones, with approximately 87% observed a single time. Sequencing input: peripheral blood. These receptors were taken from a man in his thirties or forties with acute or convalescent COVID-19.

The gene calls are TRBV23-1 and TRBJ2-7; 7 positions match TRBD1. TRBV23-1 belongs to the ORF category, with a function that is uncertain. The trim removed 8 bases at V and 5 bases at J, leaving 15 bases unmatched. CDR3 length equals 15 residues. The CDR3 protein is CASGLRGWGDDEQYV. DNA of the CDR3: TGCGCCAGCGGCCTCAGGGGGTGGGGTGATGACGAGCAGTACGTC.

V usage is TRBV18 and J usage is TRBJ1-5, with D possibly matching TRBD1 (6 bases). V lost 6 bases, J lost 6 bases, and 15 bases lay in between. Germline CDR1 is KGHSH and CDR2 is LQKENI. The CDR3 sequence is 14 residues long. CDR3 DNA sequence: TGTGCCAGCTCTCAGGGGCTGGCGGGTCAGCCCCAGCATTTT. Translation: CASSQGLAGQPQHF.